This T cell receptor beta chain was documented in a study of T-cell reconstitution after alpha-beta-depleted transplantation in children. CDR1 is SNHLY and CDR2 is FYNNEI in the germline V gene. The CDR3 covers 12 residues. V lost 11 bases, J lost 5 bases, and 5 bases stayed unmatched. TCRbeta library preparation incorporated unique molecular identifiers. TCRdb redid the calling of the PCR reads with MiXCR, one entry per CDR3 protein. The top ten clones hold approximately 13% of a sample with about 200,000 distinct CDR3 sequences, approximately 15% of them seen once. This clonotype was picked up many times.

The sequencing here drew on PBMCs from the stem cell graft donor, taken from the stem cell graft. This TCR came from a human donor who donated a stem cell graft to a child with acute lymphoblastic leukemia. The rearrangement uses TRBV2 and TRBJ2-7; TRBD1 aligns across 11 bases. CDR3 in DNA: TGTGCCGGATGGACAGGGGGCAACGAGCAGTACTTC. It yields the protein CAGWTGGNEQYF.